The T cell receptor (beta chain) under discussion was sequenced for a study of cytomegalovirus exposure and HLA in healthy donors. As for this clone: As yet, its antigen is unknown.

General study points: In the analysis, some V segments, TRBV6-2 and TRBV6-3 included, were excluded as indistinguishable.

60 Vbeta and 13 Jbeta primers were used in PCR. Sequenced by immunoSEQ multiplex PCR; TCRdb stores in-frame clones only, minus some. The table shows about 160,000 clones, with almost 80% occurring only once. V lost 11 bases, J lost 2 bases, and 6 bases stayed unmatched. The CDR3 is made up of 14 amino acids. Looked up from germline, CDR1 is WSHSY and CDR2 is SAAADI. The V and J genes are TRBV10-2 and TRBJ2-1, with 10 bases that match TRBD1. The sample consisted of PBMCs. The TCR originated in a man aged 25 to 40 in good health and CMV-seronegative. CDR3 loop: CAARGQGPYNEQFF. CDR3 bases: TGCGCCGCTCGGGGACAGGGGCCCTACAATGAGCAGTTCTTC.